These T cell receptor beta chains were read from a single sample in a study of shared clonotypes between healthy human individuals. Data came from immunoSEQ multiplex PCR; TCRdb stores just in-frame clones and leaves some out. This sample has 520,000 or so clones; about four fifths occur once, and the top ten carry under 15%. The sample consisted of PBMCs. These TCRs come from a woman aged 40-49 years in good health. Some clones in this sample may be carry-over from other donors' samples. CDR3s include the opening cysteine and the closing phenylalanine or tryptophan. The order of the fields is clone size, V gene, D gene, J gene, CDR3 DNA, CDR3 protein. D genes are given only for firm matches. Only some rows state a clone size, as once, few, many or a class for expanded clones.

-	TRBV15	-	TRBJ1-4	TGTGCCACCAGCCGAGACCCCGGGGGGGCCTCTGAAAAACTGTTTTTT	CATSRDPGGASEKLFF
-	TRBV11-2	-	TRBJ2-7	TGTGCCAGCAGCTTAGATCCGACATCGTATGAGCAGTACTTC	CASSLDPTSYEQYF
-	TRBV5-4	-	TRBJ2-7	TGTGCCAGCAGCAGGGCCTCCGAGCAGTACTTC	CASSRASEQYF
-	TRBV9	TRBD2	TRBJ2-1	TGTGCCAGCAGCGCCGGGACTAGCGGGGCGGATGAGCAGTTCTTC	CASSAGTSGADEQFF
-	TRBV11-3	TRBD2	TRBJ2-5	TGTGCCAGCAGCCAGGGCCTAGAGGGAGCGGGACAAGAGACCCAGTACTTC	CASSQGLEGAGQETQYF
-	TRBV6-6	-	TRBJ1-2	TGTGCCAGCAGTTACGTGACAGGAGTAGACTATGGCTACACCTTC	CASSYVTGVDYGYTF
-	TRBV5-1	-	TRBJ2-2	TGCGCCAGCAGCTTGGGTCCGGCCGGGGAGCTGTTTTTT	CASSLGPAGELFF
-	TRBV6-5	-	TRBJ1-5	TGTGCCAGCAGCTTCGGTAGGGGTGGCAATCAGCCCCAGCATTTT	CASSFGRGGNQPQHF
-	TRBV11-3	-	TRBJ2-2	TGTGCCAGCAGCTTAGAGCGGGCGGGAACCGGGGAGCTGTTTTTT	CASSLERAGTGELFF
once	TRBV28	TRBD2	TRBJ2-3	TGTGCCAGCACCCGGACTAGCGGGAGGGCCGATACGCAGTATTTT	CASTRTSGRADTQYF
-	TRBV7-3	TRBD2	TRBJ2-1	TGTGCCAGCAGCCAAGGGACTAGCGCCTACAATGAGCAGTTCTTC	CASSQGTSAYNEQFF
once	TRBV9	-	TRBJ1-1	TGTGCCAGCAGCGAAGACGTGAACACTGAAGCTTTCTTT	CASSEDVNTEAFF
-	TRBV4-2	-	TRBJ1-6	TGTGCCAGCAGCCAAGACGGCCATAATTCACCCCTCCACTTT	CASSQDGHNSPLHF
once	TRBV19	-	TRBJ2-7	TGTGCCAGTAGTATTAGGCTAATTGCCTCCGAGCAGTACTTC	CASSIRLIASEQYF
-	TRBV5-4	TRBD2	TRBJ2-5	TGTGCCAGCAGCTTGACTAGCGGACAAGAGACCCAGTACTTC	CASSLTSGQETQYF
-	TRBV6-6	-	TRBJ1-1	TGTGCCAGCAGAGCCCCCGTTGGGACTGAAGCTTTCTTT	CASRAPVGTEAFF
-	TRBV30	-	TRBJ1-2	TGTGCCTGGAACCCGGGGAGGGGTAACTATGGCTACACCTTC	CAWNPGRGNYGYTF
few	TRBV27	TRBD1	TRBJ2-6	TGTGCCAGCACAAACAGGGGGTGGACCAACGTCCTGACTTTC	CASTNRGWTNVLTF
-	TRBV28	-	TRBJ2-1	TGTGCCAGCAGTTTATCCGGGAGCTCCTACAATGAGCAGTTCTTC	CASSLSGSSYNEQFF
-	TRBV27	TRBD2	TRBJ2-3	TGTGCCAGCGCCTATGGGACTAGCGGCACAGATACGCAGTATTTT	CASAYGTSGTDTQYF
-	TRBV19	TRBD2	TRBJ2-1	TGTGCCAGTACCCCATCACTAGCGGTTATCAATGAGCAGTTCTTC	CASTPSLAVINEQFF
-	TRBV5-1	-	TRBJ2-4	TGCGCCAGCAGCTTAGGCGGGCCCAAAAACATTCAGTACTTC	CASSLGGPKNIQYF
-	TRBV19	TRBD1	TRBJ1-4	TGTGCCAGTAGTCGAGACGGGACAGGCAATGAAAAACTGTTTTTT	CASSRDGTGNEKLFF
-	TRBV18	-	TRBJ2-7	TGTGCCAGCTCACCACAGGGGATCGCTTTCCACGAGCAGTACTTC	CASSPQGIAFHEQYF
-	TRBV29-1	TRBD2	TRBJ2-7	TGCAGCGTTGTGGGGACTAGCTCCTACGAGCAGTACTTC	CSVVGTSSYEQYF
-	TRBV29-1	-	TRBJ2-7	TGCAGCGCGGAGGGAAGTTACTACGAGCAGTACTTC	CSAEGSYYEQYF
few	TRBV7-6	-	TRBJ2-5	TGTGCAGCGCCCCAATGCGCAGGATGTGAAGAGACCCAGTACTTC	CAAPQCAGCEETQYF
-	TRBV2	TRBD2	TRBJ2-7	TGTGCCAGCAGTGGAGGAGCGGGAGCCCGCGAGCAGTACTTC	CASSGGAGAREQYF
-	TRBV7-2	TRBD1	TRBJ2-2	TGTGCCAGCAGCACCAGGGGGCAGGGGACCGGGGAGCTGTTTTTT	CASSTRGQGTGELFF
few	TRBV11-1	-	TRBJ2-7	TGTGCCAGCAGCCCCATCGGGCTTTCCTACGAGCAGTACTTC	CASSPIGLSYEQYF
-	TRBV5-4	-	TRBJ2-1	TGTGCCTTAATTGGGAAGGATGACAATGAGCAGTTCTTC	CALIGKDDNEQFF
-	TRBV15	-	TRBJ2-5	TGTGCCACCAGCAGAGTTCCAGGGGTGACGGAGACCCAGTACTTC	CATSRVPGVTETQYF
-	TRBV28	TRBD1	TRBJ2-7	TGTGCCAGCAGTCCCGCCAATGACAGGGTATGGCAGTACTTC	CASSPANDRVWQYF
-	TRBV27	TRBD2	TRBJ2-1	TGTGCCAGCCAAAGACTAGCGGGAGGGCCTTCCTACAATGAGCAGTTCTTC	CASQRLAGGPSYNEQFF
once	TRBV7-3	TRBD1	TRBJ2-3	TGTGCCAGCAGCCCCGGGACAGAATTCAGCACAGATACGCAGTATTTT	CASSPGTEFSTDTQYF
-	TRBV6-4	-	TRBJ2-1	TGTGCCAGCAGTGACTCGATGCCAGGGACCAATGAGCAGTTCTTC	CASSDSMPGTNEQFF
-	TRBV9	-	TRBJ2-2	TGTGCCAGCAGCGCTTTCCAGGGCACCGGGGAGCTGTTTTTT	CASSAFQGTGELFF
-	TRBV14	TRBD2	TRBJ2-1	TGTGCCAGCAGCCAAGTGGGACTAGCGGGAGGTAGGCAGTTCTTC	CASSQVGLAGGRQFF
-	TRBV28	-	TRBJ1-4	TGTGCCAGCAGTTTATTAGGTGAACTGGGAAATGAAAAACTGTTTTTT	CASSLLGELGNEKLFF
-	TRBV4-3	TRBD2	TRBJ2-1	TGCGCCAGCAGCCAAGATATTCATAGCGGGGATTACAATGAGCAGTTCTTC	CASSQDIHSGDYNEQFF
-	TRBV20-1	-	TRBJ2-7	TGCAGTGCTATGGGGAAGTACTTC	CSAMGKYF
-	TRBV5-8	-	TRBJ1-1	TGTGCCAGCAGCTTGGCTGGAACCGCTGAAGCTTTCTTT	CASSLAGTAEAFF
-	TRBV11-2	TRBD2	TRBJ2-7	TGTGCCAGCAGCTTGACTAGCGGGAACTCCTACGAGCAGTACTTC	CASSLTSGNSYEQYF